This TCR beta chain came from a study of Ad26.COV2.S vaccination and SARS-CoV-2 variants. This clone was observed a single time. The antigen is not known. Indicated treatment: 15 to 20 received Ad26.COV2.S at low or high dose, single or two shots; roughly 5 received placebo; per-sample allocation not given. At day 63 after the first vaccine or placebo injection, samples were drawn. Sequencing was performed with immunoSEQ multiplex PCR; in TCRdb, only in-frame clones are kept and a portion is missing. The repertoire has roughly 350,000 clones, 85% to 90% of them found once; the top ten carry around 5.3%. Overall study results and limits: It was found that vaccine and placebo recipients had similar non-spike TCR breadth.

Looked up from germline, CDR1 is LNHDA and CDR2 is SQIVND (reference sequence). The CDR3 runs to 16 residues. The V gene end was trimmed by 3 bases and the J gene end by 4 bases; junction bases not matched to a gene: 9. Sample: peripheral blood, taken in a trial of Ad26.COV2.S vaccine versus placebo. This chain uses TRBV19 with TRBJ1-2; 9 bases match TRBD1. The receptor was isolated from a person between 18 and 65 years old who received the Ad26.COV2.S COVID-19 vaccine or a placebo. This CDR3 reads CASSIHPGQGTYGYTF. The CDR3 DNA is TGTGCCAGTAGTATCCACCCGGGACAGGGCACCTATGGCTACACCTTC.